This T cell receptor (beta chain) was sequenced for a study of Tregs in tolerant kidney transplant recipients. About the research overall: Recipients received nonmyeloablative bone marrow transplants from related graft donors, with transient mixed chimerism. Study-level findings and limits: Activated donor B cell expansion appeared to reveal the most relevant donor-specific TCRbeta repertoire. Biological reproducibility was not directly addressed in this study.

The CDR3 consists of 15 residues. CDR1 is MNHNS and CDR2 is SASEGT in the germline V gene. V was trimmed by 6 bases and J by 6 bases, leaving 20 bases between them. Here immunoSEQ multiplex PCR was the method, and the copy in TCRdb shows in-frame clones only, minus some. The sample yields 100,000 to 120,000 clones, around 89% seen once. On this clone itself: What it recognizes is unknown.

Unstimulated Tregs (CD4+CD25+CD127-) and CD4+CD25- non-Tregs were sorted from PBMCs. This specimen consisted of CD4+ T cells from blood, obtained before the transplant. The TCR originated in a human donor who received a combined kidney and bone marrow transplant. The gene calls are TRBV6-1 and TRBJ1-2; possible D gene TRBD1, 5 bases. CDR3 nucleotide sequence: TGTGCCAGCAGGCACTCCGGAGGGACGGATCATGGCTACACCTTC. Residues: CASRHSGGTDHGYTF.